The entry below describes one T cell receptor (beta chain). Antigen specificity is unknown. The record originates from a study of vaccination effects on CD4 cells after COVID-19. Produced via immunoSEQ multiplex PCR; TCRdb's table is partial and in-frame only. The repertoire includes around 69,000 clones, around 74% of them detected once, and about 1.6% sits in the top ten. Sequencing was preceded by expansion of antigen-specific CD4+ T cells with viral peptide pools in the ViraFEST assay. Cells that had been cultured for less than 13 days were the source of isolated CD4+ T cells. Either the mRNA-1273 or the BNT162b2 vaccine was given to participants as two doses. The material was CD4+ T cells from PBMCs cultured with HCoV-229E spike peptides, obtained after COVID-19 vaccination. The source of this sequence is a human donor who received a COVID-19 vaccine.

The CDR3 sequence: CASSLIGGLGANVLTF. CDR3 sequence (DNA): TGTGCCAGCAGCTTAATAGGGGGACTCGGGGCCAACGTCCTGACTTTC. The chain employs TRBV7-3 and TRBJ2-6; D might be TRBD1 or TRBD2, each matching 6 bases. The germline V gene encodes CDR1 SGHTA and CDR2 FQGTGA. Trimming removed 1 base at V and 4 bases at J, with 11 bases between. The CDR3 is made up of 16 amino acids.